The rows below give T cell receptor beta chains drawn from one sample of a study of T cell responses to AZD1222 COVID-19 vaccine. Profiling relied on immunoSEQ multiplex PCR, and the TCRdb table lists in-frame clones only, not all of them. Of around 89,000 clones detected, under 95% appear once; the ten largest clones hold 20% to 25%. The input for sequencing was peripheral blood, taken on day 0 of AZD1222 vaccination. The receptors shown here come from an adult in good health. The CDR3 runs from the conserved cysteine through the conserved F or W. The D gene is left open where the match is weak. Rows give clone size only sometimes, using once, few, many, or a class for an expanded clone.

v_gene	len	abundance	d_gene	j_gene	CDR3nt	CDR3aa
TRBV11-3	12	.	.	TRBJ2-2	TGTGCCAGCAGCCCCCCCGGCGGGGAGCTGTTTTTT	CASSPPGGELFF
TRBV7-9	14	.	TRBD1	TRBJ1-1	TGTGCCAGCAGCTCCGAGATGGGACAGGGTGAAGCTTTCTTT	CASSSEMGQGEAFF
TRBV27	15	.	.	TRBJ2-1	TGTGCCAGCAGCCCAGACAGAAAGACGTACAATGAGCAGTTCTTC	CASSPDRKTYNEQFF
TRBV7-9	16	.	.	TRBJ2-2	TGTGCCAGCACCCGGGTGGGGGGCCTCAACACCGGGGAGCTGTTTTTT	CASTRVGGLNTGELFF
TRBV6-6	14	many	.	TRBJ2-2	TGTGCCAGCAGTGGCCTCAAGAACACCGGGGAGCTGTTTTTT	CASSGLKNTGELFF
TRBV5-4	16	few	.	TRBJ2-7	TGTGCCAGCAGCGCCCCCCAGGGGGGAGGGATCTACGAGCAGTACTTC	CASSAPQGGGIYEQYF
TRBV7-2	15	.	.	TRBJ2-7	TGTGCCAGCAGCATCGGGGTCGCCAGCTCCTACGAGCAGTACTTC	CASSIGVASSYEQYF
TRBV6-2/TRBV6-3	17	.	TRBD1	TRBJ2-2	TGTGCCAGCAGTTATTACGGACAGGGAGCGAACACCGGGGAGCTGTTTTTT	CASSYYGQGANTGELFF
TRBV7-2	15	once	.	TRBJ1-2	TGTGCCAGCAGCTTCTTTACAGCCAGAAGCTATGGCTACACCTTC	CASSFFTARSYGYTF
TRBV14	15	.	.	TRBJ2-3	TGTGCCAGCAGCTACCTCGGTGGGGGCCAAGATACGCAGTATTTT	CASSYLGGGQDTQYF
TRBV7-2	16	.	.	TRBJ1-6	TGTGCCAGCAGCGCTGCAAGGAACTCCTATAATTCACCCCTCCACTTT	CASSAARNSYNSPLHF
TRBV6-1	14	.	.	TRBJ2-3	TGTGCCAGCAGTGAAGCGGGGGGGCGGGATACGCAGTATTTT	CASSEAGGRDTQYF
TRBV3-1/TRBV3-2	12	.	.	TRBJ2-5	TGTGCCAGCAGCCGGGGAGCAGAGACCCAGTACTTC	CASSRGAETQYF
TRBV5-1	16	.	.	TRBJ1-1	TGCGCCAGCAGCCCTTTAACCACAACGGTGAACACTGAAGCTTTCTTT	CASSPLTTTVNTEAFF
TRBV4-1	13	.	.	TRBJ1-5	TGCGCCAGCAGCCAAGACGCGAATCAGCCCCAGCATTTT	CASSQDANQPQHF
TRBV30	15	.	TRBD2	TRBJ2-1	TGTGCCTGGAGTGGAGGACTAGCGGGGCCCTATGAGCAGTTCTTC	CAWSGGLAGPYEQFF
TRBV5-1	17	.	TRBD2	TRBJ2-3	TGCGCCAGCAGCGGCCGGGAGGCGGGTCCTAGCACAGATACGCAGTATTTT	CASSGREAGPSTDTQYF
TRBV6-5	14	once	.	TRBJ1-2	TGTGCCAGCAGTCCCGGGGGCAGGGAGGGTGGCTACACCTTC	CASSPGGREGGYTF
TRBV28	17	few	TRBD2	TRBJ2-1	TGTGCCAGCACCCCGGGTGGCGGGGGGAGCTCCTACAATGAGCAGTTCTTC	CASTPGGGGSSYNEQFF
TRBV7-8	15	once	.	TRBJ2-3	TGTGCCAGCAGCTTATATGTAGAAAGCACAGATACGCAGTATTTT	CASSLYVESTDTQYF
TRBV6-5	14	once	TRBD1	TRBJ1-4	TGTGCCAGCAGATCCGGGACAGGGAGTGAAAAACTGTTTTTT	CASRSGTGSEKLFF
TRBV5-4	18	.	TRBD1	TRBJ2-6	TGTGCCAGCAGCTTGGGTCGACAGGGCCTCTCTGGGGCCAACGTCCTGACTTTC	CASSLGRQGLSGANVLTF
TRBV19	12	.	.	TRBJ1-2	TGTGCCAGTAGTCCCCCAGGGAATGGCTACACCTTC	CASSPPGNGYTF
TRBV20-1	11	.	.	TRBJ1-1	TGCAGTGCTAGAGCCCTTGTGACGGCTTTCTTT	CSARALVTAFF
TRBV11-3	15	once	TRBD2	TRBJ2-3	TGTGCCAGCAGCTTGGGCGGGGGGCCCCCGTATACGCAGTATTTT	CASSLGGGPPYTQYF
TRBV18	12	.	.	TRBJ2-7	TGTGCCAGCTCACCAATCCCCTACGAGCAGTACTTC	CASSPIPYEQYF
TRBV11-2	12	.	.	TRBJ2-2	TGTGCCAGTTCGAGGAACACCGGGGAGCTGTTTTTT	CASSRNTGELFF
TRBV12-3/TRBV12-4	13	.	.	TRBJ1-5	TGTGCCACCGCCGTAGGGCAGGGAAGGGCCCAGCATTTT	CATAVGQGRAQHF
TRBV27	15	.	.	TRBJ1-6	TGTGCCAGCAGCCCAAAACCGGGGCCTAATTCACCCCTCCACTTT	CASSPKPGPNSPLHF
TRBV11-1	15	.	TRBD1	TRBJ2-3	TGTGCCAGCAGTGCGGCGGACAGGGGGAGCGATACGCAGTATTTT	CASSAADRGSDTQYF
TRBV13	13	.	.	TRBJ1-2	TGTGCCAGCAGCTTAGTGAGTTTGGGAGGCTACACCTTC	CASSLVSLGGYTF
TRBV7-9	14	.	.	TRBJ2-5	TGTGCCAGCAGCTTATGGGGCAGGGAAGAGACCCAGTACTTC	CASSLWGREETQYF
TRBV6-2/TRBV6-3	13	.	.	TRBJ1-2	TGTGCCAGCAGCAGGGGACCGGACTATGGCTACACCTTC	CASSRGPDYGYTF
TRBV4-2	15	once	TRBD1	TRBJ1-6	TGTGCCAGCAGCCACGGGACAGGGACCGAGGGGCCCCTCCACTTT	CASSHGTGTEGPLHF
TRBV18	14	.	.	TRBJ1-2	TGTGCCAGCTCATCGGGGTCAAAAGACTATGGCTACACCTTC	CASSSGSKDYGYTF
TRBV25-1	12	.	.	TRBJ2-1	TGTGCCAGCAGTGAAGGTTTAAATGAGCAGTTCTTC	CASSEGLNEQFF
TRBV6-1	19	.	.	TRBJ1-2	TGTGCCAGCAGTGAAGCTCAGAGTTTTCTGGGACGTAAAAAAAATGGCTACACCTTC	CASSEAQSFLGRKKNGYTF
TRBV5-1	16	.	.	TRBJ2-2	TGCGCCAGCAGCTTGGAGGCCGGAACGAACACCGGGGAGCTGTTTTTT	CASSLEAGTNTGELFF
TRBV4-3	13	.	.	TRBJ2-1	TGCGCCAGCGGGAGGACAGTTTACAATGAGCAGTTCTTC	CASGRTVYNEQFF
TRBV4-1	15	.	TRBD1	TRBJ1-5	TGCGCCAGCAGCCATCCGGGACAGGGTAAGGAGCCCCAGCATTTT	CASSHPGQGKEPQHF
TRBV3-1/TRBV3-2	15	.	TRBD1	TRBJ2-2	TGTGCCAGCAGCCCTCGGTCTAGGGGGCCCGGGGAGCTGTTTTTT	CASSPRSRGPGELFF
TRBV14	14	.	TRBD1	TRBJ1-2	TGTGCCAGCAGCCAGCGGACAGGGGGCTATGGCTACACCTTC	CASSQRTGGYGYTF
TRBV7-2	14	.	.	TRBJ2-1	TGTGCCAGCAGCCCCTGGGGGACCAACAATGAGCAGTTCTTC	CASSPWGTNNEQFF